Shown below are 9 T cell receptor beta chains from a single sample sequenced in a study of cytomegalovirus exposure and HLA in healthy donors. Produced via immunoSEQ multiplex PCR; TCRdb's table is partial and in-frame only. The data hold about 130,000 clones, with just under 95% observed a single time. Source material: PBMCs. These receptors were obtained from a woman aged 18-29 years in good health and CMV-seronegative.

The rearrangement uses TRBV28 and TRBJ2-3; 7 bases agree with TRBD2. V trimming: 7 bases; J trimming: 8 bases; junction bases outside the gene matches: 21. Per germline, CDR1 MDHEN and CDR2 SYDVKM. The CDR3 contains 17 residues. The CDR3 protein is CASTPRGLWGGSGTQYF. The CDR3 region has the DNA TGTGCCAGCACCCCGCGGGGATTGTGGGGGGGGAGCGGTACGCAGTATTTT.

The rearrangement joins TRBV29-1 to TRBJ1-1; no definite D call. Germline assignment: CDR1 SQVTM and CDR2 ANQGSEA. Trimming pared 4 bases from V and 1 base from J, leaving 4 bases between. This CDR3 is 11 amino acids long. The CDR3 coding sequence is TGCAGCGTTGCCCAGAACACTGAAGCTTTCTTT. It codes for CSVAQNTEAFF.

The CDR3 DNA sequence: TGTGCCAGCAGCTTAGATCTGGGACTAGCGGGGACCAATGAGCAGTTCTTC. It encodes CASSLDLGLAGTNEQFF. This chain uses TRBV11-3 with TRBJ2-1; 13 bases map to TRBD2. J was trimmed by 6 bases and V by 0 bases; bases with no gene match: 5. From germline, CDR1 is SGHNT and CDR2 YENEEA. This CDR3 region has 17 residues.

V gene TRBV27 combines with J gene TRBJ1-1; D might be TRBD1 (6 bases). V lost 1 base and J lost 5, with 11 bases in between. This CDR3 region has 14 residues. Germline CDR1 reads MNHEY; CDR2 reads SMNVEV (reference sequence). The CDR3 coding sequence is TGTGCCAGCAGTTTATACAGGGTAGGAACTGAAGCTTTCTTT. Translated: CASSLYRVGTEAFF.

As regards this clone: An end of the junction differs from the germline gene, which may be a read error. The chain carries TRBV7-9 and TRBJ2-7, with D perhaps TRBD1 (6 bases). This CDR3 is 11 amino acids long. Germline V gene sequence: CDR1 SEHNR, CDR2 FQNEAQ (reference sequence). CDR3 coding DNA: TGTGCCAGCAGCTTAACCCCGGACAGAGTCTTC. Its protein is CASSLTPDRVF.

The rearrangement joins TRBV5-5 to TRBJ2-1; a possible D gene is TRBD1 (5 bases). Germline CDR1 reads SGHKS; CDR2 reads YYEKEE (reference sequence). CDR3 length: 12 amino acids. V lost 5 bases, J lost 5 bases, and 8 bases lay in between. CDR3 nucleotides: TGTGCCAGCAGTTCCAGGGACAATGAGCAGTTCTTC. As protein: CASSSRDNEQFF.

This chain uses TRBV7-2 with TRBJ2-5, with 9 bases aligning to TRBD2. The V and J ends lost 2 bases and 3 bases, in that order; junction bases with no gene match: 4. Germline V lookup: CDR1 SGHTA, CDR2 FQGNSA. CDR3 length equals 15 residues. The CDR3 is CASSLRGGGEETQYF. The DNA for the CDR3 is TGTGCCAGCAGCTTAAGGGGCGGGGGGGAAGAGACCCAGTACTTC.

The rearrangement links TRBV28 to TRBJ1-2, with D uncertain. The germline CDR1 and CDR2 sequences are MDHEN and SYDVKM. Trimming stripped 3 bases from V and 3 bases from J, with 11 bases between. The CDR3 sequence is 14 residues long. In DNA form, the CDR3 reads TGTGCCAGCAGTTTCTCGGGGTTCGACTATGGCTACACCTTC. Protein product: CASSFSGFDYGYTF.

J is TRBJ2-5 and V is TRBV5-8; D is unresolved. CDR1 and CDR2 (germline): SGHTS, YDEGEE. V gave up 4 bases and J gave up 4 bases, with 8 bases separating them. The CDR3 totals 12 residues. The CDR3 DNA reads as TGTGCCAGCAGCCCCCTATCAGAGACCCAGTACTTC. Its translation is CASSPLSETQYF.